Shown below are 2 T cell receptor beta chains from a single sample sequenced in a study of T cells in localized non-small cell lung cancer. Profiling relied on immunoSEQ multiplex PCR, and the TCRdb table lists in-frame clones only, not all of them. Of around 83,000 clones in the sample, about nine tenths were seen once. The sample in question was peripheral blood, obtained before any cancer treatment. The receptors shown here come from a man aged 35 to 69 with stage I squamous cell lung carcinoma.

Details on this clone: This sample includes further DNA sequences coding for the same CDR3. V and J are TRBV30 and TRBJ2-7; D ambiguous. Germline V gene data show CDR1 as GTSNPN and CDR2 as SVGIG (reference sequence). This CDR3 is built from 12 residues. V was trimmed by 0 bases and J by 2 bases, leaving 5 bases between them. CDR3 in DNA: TGTGCCTGGAGTGTATCCGCCTACGAGCAGTACTTC. Protein sequence: CAWSVSAYEQYF.

The rearrangement joins TRBV6-1 to TRBJ1-2; D remains unclear. The CDR3 consists of 14 residues. The V gene lost 3 bases and the J gene lost 4 bases, with 12 bases spanning the gap. Germline-derived CDR1 and CDR2 are MNHNS and SASEGT. Here the CDR3 reads CASSDITTLYGYTF. CDR3 bases: TGTGCCAGCAGTGATATAACAACCCTCTATGGCTACACCTTC.